This paragraph covers one TCR beta chain sequence. This clone appeared a few times. It lacks a known antigen. The sequence runs out 3 residues before the end of the CDR3; the remainder is reconstructed from the germline J gene. Equivalent amounts of genomic DNA from CVID and control samples were used as sequencing input. For every sample, a 60 bp segment covering the rearranged TCRbeta CDR3 region was amplified and then sequenced. TCRbeta amplification used the immunoSEQ assay, a bias-corrected multiplex PCR with high-throughput sequencing. The authors processed their data as follows. Every unique nucleotide sequence counted as a clone and was annotated with V, D and J genes, copy number and frequency. Sequences were labeled productive if in frame, and non-productive if out of frame or containing stop codons. As previously described, clonality was computed from Shannon's entropy. The predicted amino acid sequences of productive clones were used to derive mean CDR3 Kyte-Doolittle hydropathy. Hierarchical clustering of scaled V gene usage was performed with the R hclust function using Manhattan distance and complete linkage. Sharing of clones by CDR3 amino acid sequence was evaluated through resampling of 12 repertoires per group over 100 rounds. The repertoires were searched for 70 published EBV-specific and some 240 published CMV-specific TCRbeta sequences. After two CVID samples that produced fewer than 10,000 sequences were dropped from the analysis, 35 to 45 CVID repertoires remained. Not all clones reach the TCRdb copy of this immuneACCESS table, which keeps in-frame sequences only. Checked studies attribute under half of the gap to unresolved V genes and leave the rest unexplained. D and trimming were read from the DNA, whereas the V and J calls and clone size are those reported in that table. The sample records some 40,000 clones, none occurring a single time. Of the sample, 2.5% to 3% is held by the ten largest clones.

Most of the CVID patients and most of the healthy controls were of Caucasian heritage. Heparinized peripheral whole blood samples of about 5 to 9 ml were collected from each donor. TCRbeta CDR3 repertoires were sequenced from genomic DNA of adults with common variable immune deficiency (CVID) and healthy adult controls. The control group was made up of roughly 22 healthy adult volunteers (approximately ten male and 12 female) whose ages ranged from roughly 23 to 70 years, with a mean age of about 35. Diluted blood was density-centrifuged over Hypaque 1077 or Ficoll-Paque to isolate peripheral blood mononuclear cells. Unsorted mononuclear cells served as the source of genomic DNA, which was extracted either by Qiagen column purification or by a centrifugation-based method. CDR1 and CDR2, per the germline V gene (reference sequence), are LNHDA and SQIVND. The CDR3 starts with the cysteine, ends with the phenylalanine, and has 13 residues. The 30 bases shown cover part of the CDR3, and their frame starts at base 1.

The sample belongs to a study of T cell clonality in common variable immunodeficiency (dated by TCRdb to between 2014 and 2016). Study-level results and caveats: The authors noted that sequencing repertoires of T cell subpopulations would be needed to clarify what caused the increased clonality in CVID. TCRbeta clonality was higher in CVID subjects than in healthy controls (t-test p = 0.018), and the increase was most characteristic of about a third of subjects. Healthy controls shared more TCRbeta clones with each other than CVID subjects shared among themselves (p < 0.0001). Correlations of repertoire features with clinical complications were constrained by heterogeneity among patients within the CVID cohort. Even though DNA input was the same, control samples had an average of roughly 76,000 unique sequences each, compared with roughly 30,000 in CVID samples. Reportedly, TCRbeta sequences from CVID had fewer deletions and N-nucleotide insertions, and highly modified clones with 13 or more V deletions were absent from CVID.

The specimen sequenced was peripheral blood mononuclear cells. This TCR came from a person aged 18 to 70 in good health. The chain links TRBV19 with TRBJ2-2, and 10 bases in between align with TRBD1. The CDR3 has the sequence CASSWDRGQKLFF. Incomplete CDR3 DNA: TGTGCCAGTTCATGGGACAGGGGCCAAAAG. The CDR3, completed at both ends by the reference TRBV19 and TRBJ2-2 genes, gives the full variable domain DGGITQSPKYLFRKEGQNVTLSCEQNLNHDAMYWYRQDPGQGLRLIYYSQIVNDFQKGDIAEGYSVSREKKESFPLTVTSAQKNPTAFYLCASSWDRGQKLFFGEGSRLTVL.